This T cell receptor (beta chain) was sequenced in a study of T cells in localized non-small cell lung cancer. Generated by immunoSEQ multiplex PCR, the TCRdb table keeps only in-frame clones and is missing some. The data hold over 1,500 clones, with just over 20% observed a single time. This clone was seen only a few times. The antigen is unknown. Points from the study as a whole: The study sequenced only one region of the tumor. As a result, intratumor heterogeneity could not be excluded and remains possible. For the top 100 tumor clones, a median about 50 also appeared in adjacent lung.

The CDR3 runs 15 residues. V dropped 6 bases and J dropped 2 bases, with 14 bases sitting between them. Germline V gene data show CDR1 as LNHDA and CDR2 as SQIVND (reference sequence). This clonotype was obtained from a female donor older than 55 with stage II lung adenocarcinoma. Sequenced here: lung tumor tissue, sampled before any cancer treatment. The chain employs TRBV19 and TRBJ1-5, with D maybe TRBD1 (5 bases). The CDR3 sequence is CASRALEGGNQPQHF. CDR3 nucleotides: TGTGCCAGTAGGGCCCTCGAAGGGGGCAATCAGCCCCAGCATTTT.